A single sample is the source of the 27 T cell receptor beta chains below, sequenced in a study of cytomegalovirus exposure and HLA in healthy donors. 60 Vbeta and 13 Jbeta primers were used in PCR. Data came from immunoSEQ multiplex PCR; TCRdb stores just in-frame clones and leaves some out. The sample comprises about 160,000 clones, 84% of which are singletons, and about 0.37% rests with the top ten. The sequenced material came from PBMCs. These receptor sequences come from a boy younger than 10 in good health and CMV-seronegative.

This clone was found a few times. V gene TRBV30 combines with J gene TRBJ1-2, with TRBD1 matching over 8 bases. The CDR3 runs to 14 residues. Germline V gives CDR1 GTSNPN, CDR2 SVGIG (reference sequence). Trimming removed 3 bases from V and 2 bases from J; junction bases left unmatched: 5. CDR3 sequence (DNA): TGTGCCTGGAGCCGGGACAGGATGAACTATGGCTACACCTTC. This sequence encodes CAWSRDRMNYGYTF.

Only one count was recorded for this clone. The CDR3 loop is CASSGSRNYGYTF. CDR3 nucleotide sequence: TGTGCCAGCAGTGGGAGTAGAAACTATGGCTACACCTTC. The chain has TRBV27 and TRBJ1-2; no firm D call. Germline CDR1 is MNHEY and CDR2 is SMNVEV (reference sequence). The CDR3 runs to 13 residues. The V and J ends lost 5 bases and 2 bases respectively, with 9 bases between them.

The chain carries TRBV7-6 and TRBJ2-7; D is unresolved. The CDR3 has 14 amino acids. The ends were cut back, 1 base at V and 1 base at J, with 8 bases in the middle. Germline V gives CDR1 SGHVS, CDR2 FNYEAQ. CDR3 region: CASSLGSTSYEQYF. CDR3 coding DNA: TGTGCCAGCAGCTTAGGTTCCACTTCCTACGAGCAGTACTTC.

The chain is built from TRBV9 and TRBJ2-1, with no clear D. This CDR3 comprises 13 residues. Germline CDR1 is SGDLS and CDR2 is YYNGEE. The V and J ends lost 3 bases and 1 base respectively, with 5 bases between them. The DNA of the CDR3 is TGTGCCAGCAGCGGCAGTTCCTACAATGAGCAGTTCTTC. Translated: CASSGSSYNEQFF. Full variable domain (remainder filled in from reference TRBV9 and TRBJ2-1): DSGVTQTPKHLITATGQRVTLRCSPRSGDLSVYWYQQSLDQGLQFLIQYYNGEERAKGNILERFSAQQFPDLHSELNLSSLELGDSALYFCASSGSSYNEQFFGPGTRLTVL.

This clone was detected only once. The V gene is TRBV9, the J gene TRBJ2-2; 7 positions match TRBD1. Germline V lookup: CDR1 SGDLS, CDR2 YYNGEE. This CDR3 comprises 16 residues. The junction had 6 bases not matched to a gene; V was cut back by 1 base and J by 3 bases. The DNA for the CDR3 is TGTGCCAGCAGCGTATTACAGGGGCTAGACACCGGGGAGCTGTTTTTT. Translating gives CASSVLQGLDTGELFF.

The CDR3 loop is CASSPDRDMNTEAFF. CDR3 nucleotides: TGCGCCAGCAGCCCGGACAGGGACATGAACACTGAAGCTTTCTTT. The gene calls are TRBV5-1 and TRBJ1-1; TRBD1 aligns across 8 bases. This CDR3 is 15 amino acids long. J was trimmed by 0 bases and V by 4 bases; bases with no gene match: 5. CDR1 is SGHRS and CDR2 is YFSETQ in the germline V gene.

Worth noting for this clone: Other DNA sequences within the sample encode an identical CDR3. CDR3 sequence (DNA): TGCGCCAGCAGCTTCGGAGGAGGGGATGAGCAGTTCTTC. Translating it yields CASSFGGGDEQFF. This chain uses TRBV5-1 with TRBJ2-1; perhaps TRBD2 as D (6 bases). Germline V gene data show CDR1 as SGHRS and CDR2 as YFSETQ. CDR3 length: 13 amino acids. V lost 2 bases and J 8 bases, leaving 11 bases between the germline ends.

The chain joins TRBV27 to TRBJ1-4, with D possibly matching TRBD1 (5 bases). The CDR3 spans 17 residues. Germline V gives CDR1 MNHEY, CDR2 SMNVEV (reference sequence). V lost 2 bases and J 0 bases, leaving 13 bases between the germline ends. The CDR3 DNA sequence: TGTGCCAGCAGTTTAGGGGCGGATTTTGCAACTAATGAAAAACTGTTTTTT. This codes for CASSLGADFATNEKLFF.

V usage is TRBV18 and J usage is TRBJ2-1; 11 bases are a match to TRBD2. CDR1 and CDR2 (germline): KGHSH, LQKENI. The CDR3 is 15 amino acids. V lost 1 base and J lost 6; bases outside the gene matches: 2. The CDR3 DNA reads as TGTGCCAGCTCACCACGGCTAGCGGGAGGCAATGAGCAGTTCTTC. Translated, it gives CASSPRLAGGNEQFF.

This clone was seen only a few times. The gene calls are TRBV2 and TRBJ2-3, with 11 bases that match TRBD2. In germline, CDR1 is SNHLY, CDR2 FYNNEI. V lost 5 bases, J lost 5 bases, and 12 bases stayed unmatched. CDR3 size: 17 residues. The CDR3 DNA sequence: TGTGCCAGCAGTCCCCTGGGACTAGCGGCGGACGTAGATACGCAGTATTTT. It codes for CASSPLGLAADVDTQYF.

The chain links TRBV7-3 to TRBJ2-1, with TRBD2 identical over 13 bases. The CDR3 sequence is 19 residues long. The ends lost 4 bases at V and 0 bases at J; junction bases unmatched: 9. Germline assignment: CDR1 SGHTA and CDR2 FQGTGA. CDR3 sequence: CASSSRTSGSLSSYNEQFF. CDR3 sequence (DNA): TGTGCCAGCAGCTCCAGGACTAGCGGGAGTCTGAGCTCCTACAATGAGCAGTTCTTC.

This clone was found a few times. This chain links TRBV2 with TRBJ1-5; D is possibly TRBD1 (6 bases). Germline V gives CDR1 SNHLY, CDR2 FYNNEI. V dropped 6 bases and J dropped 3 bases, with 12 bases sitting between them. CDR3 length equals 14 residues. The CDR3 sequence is CASSLGQFNQPQHF. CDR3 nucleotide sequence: TGTGCCAGCAGCCTTGGACAGTTCAATCAGCCCCAGCATTTT.

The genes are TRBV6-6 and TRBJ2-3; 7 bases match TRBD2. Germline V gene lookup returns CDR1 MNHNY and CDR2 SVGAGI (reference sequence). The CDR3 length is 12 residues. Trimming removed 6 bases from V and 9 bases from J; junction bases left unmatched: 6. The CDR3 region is CASREGGFTQYF. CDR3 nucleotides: TGTGCCAGCAGGGAGGGAGGGTTCACGCAGTATTTT.

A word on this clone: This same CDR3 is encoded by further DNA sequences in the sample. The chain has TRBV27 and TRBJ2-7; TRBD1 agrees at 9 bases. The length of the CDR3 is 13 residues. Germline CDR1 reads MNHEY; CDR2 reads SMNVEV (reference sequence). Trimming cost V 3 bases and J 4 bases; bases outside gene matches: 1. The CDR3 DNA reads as TGTGCCAGCAGTTTCGGGACAGGGTACGAGCAGTACTTC. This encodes CASSFGTGYEQYF.

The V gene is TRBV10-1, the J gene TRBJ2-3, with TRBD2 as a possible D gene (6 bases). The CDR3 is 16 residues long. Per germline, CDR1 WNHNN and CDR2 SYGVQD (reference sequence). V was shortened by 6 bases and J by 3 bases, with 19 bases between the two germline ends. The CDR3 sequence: CASRYPELALTDTQYF. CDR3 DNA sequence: TGCGCCAGCAGATACCCGGAGCTAGCGCTAACAGATACGCAGTATTTT.

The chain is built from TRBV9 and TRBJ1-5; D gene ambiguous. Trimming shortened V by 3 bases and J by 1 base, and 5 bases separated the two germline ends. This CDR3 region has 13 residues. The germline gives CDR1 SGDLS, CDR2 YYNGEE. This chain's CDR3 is CASSAGSNQPQHF. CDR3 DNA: TGTGCCAGCAGCGCAGGAAGCAATCAGCCCCAGCATTTT.

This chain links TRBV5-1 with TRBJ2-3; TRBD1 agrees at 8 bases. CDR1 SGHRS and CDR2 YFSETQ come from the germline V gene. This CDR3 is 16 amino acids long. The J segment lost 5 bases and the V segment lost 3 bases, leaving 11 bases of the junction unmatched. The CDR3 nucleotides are TGCGCCAGCAGCTCCTCCGGGTCAGGGGGCTTAGATACGCAGTATTTT. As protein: CASSSSGSGGLDTQYF.

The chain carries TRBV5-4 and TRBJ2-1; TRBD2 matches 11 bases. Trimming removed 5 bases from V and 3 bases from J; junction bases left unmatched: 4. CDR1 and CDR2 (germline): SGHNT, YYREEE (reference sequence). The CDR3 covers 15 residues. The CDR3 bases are TGTGCCAGCAGACCCCTAGCGGGGGGCTACAATGAGCAGTTCTTC. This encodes CASRPLAGGYNEQFF.

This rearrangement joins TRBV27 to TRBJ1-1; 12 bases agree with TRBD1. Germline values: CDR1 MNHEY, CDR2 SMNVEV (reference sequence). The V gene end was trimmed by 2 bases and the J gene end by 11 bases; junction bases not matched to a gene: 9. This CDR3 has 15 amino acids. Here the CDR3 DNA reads TGTGCCAGCAGTTTAACCCCCGGGACAGGGGGCGAGGCTTTCTTT. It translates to CASSLTPGTGGEAFF.

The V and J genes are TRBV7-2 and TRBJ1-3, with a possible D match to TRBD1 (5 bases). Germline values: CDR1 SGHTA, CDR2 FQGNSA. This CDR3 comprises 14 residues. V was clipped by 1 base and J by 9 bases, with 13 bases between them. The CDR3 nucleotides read TGTGCCAGCAGCTTAGTGGGGGGAGGAGGCACCATATATTTT. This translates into CASSLVGGGGTIYF.

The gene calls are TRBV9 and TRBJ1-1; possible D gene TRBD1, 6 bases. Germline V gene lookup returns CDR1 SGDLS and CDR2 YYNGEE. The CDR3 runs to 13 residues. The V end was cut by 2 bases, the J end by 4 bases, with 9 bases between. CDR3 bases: TGTGCCAGCAGCGTGCAGGGGAGCACTGAAGCTTTCTTT. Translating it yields CASSVQGSTEAFF. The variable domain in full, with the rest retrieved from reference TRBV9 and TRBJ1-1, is DSGVTQTPKHLITATGQRVTLRCSPRSGDLSVYWYQQSLDQGLQFLIQYYNGEERAKGNILERFSAQQFPDLHSELNLSSLELGDSALYFCASSVQGSTEAFFGQGTRLTVV.

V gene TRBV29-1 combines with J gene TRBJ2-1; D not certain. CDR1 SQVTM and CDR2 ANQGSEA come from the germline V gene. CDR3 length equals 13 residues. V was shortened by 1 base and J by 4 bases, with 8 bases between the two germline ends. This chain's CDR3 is CSVEGTSYNEQFF. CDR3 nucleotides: TGCAGCGTTGAAGGAACCAGTTACAATGAGCAGTTCTTC.

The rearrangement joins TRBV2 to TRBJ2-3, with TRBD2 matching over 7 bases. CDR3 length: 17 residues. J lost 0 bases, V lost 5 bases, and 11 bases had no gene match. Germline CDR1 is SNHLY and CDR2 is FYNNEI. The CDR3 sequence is CASSTNLAAISTDTQYF. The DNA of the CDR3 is TGTGCCAGCAGTACCAATCTAGCGGCGATTAGCACAGATACGCAGTATTTT.

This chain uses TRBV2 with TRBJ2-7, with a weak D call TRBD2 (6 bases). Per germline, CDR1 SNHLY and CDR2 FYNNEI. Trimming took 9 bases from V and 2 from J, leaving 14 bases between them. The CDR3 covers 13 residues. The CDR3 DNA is TGTGCCAGGGGAGGTCGGCAGCCCTACGAGCAGTACTTC. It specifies CARGGRQPYEQYF.

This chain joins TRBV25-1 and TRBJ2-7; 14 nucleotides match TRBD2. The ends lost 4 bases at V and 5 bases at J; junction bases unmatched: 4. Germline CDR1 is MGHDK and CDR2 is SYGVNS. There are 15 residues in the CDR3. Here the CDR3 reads CASSAGTSGSDEQYF. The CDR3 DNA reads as TGTGCCAGCAGTGCCGGGACTAGCGGGAGCGACGAGCAGTACTTC.

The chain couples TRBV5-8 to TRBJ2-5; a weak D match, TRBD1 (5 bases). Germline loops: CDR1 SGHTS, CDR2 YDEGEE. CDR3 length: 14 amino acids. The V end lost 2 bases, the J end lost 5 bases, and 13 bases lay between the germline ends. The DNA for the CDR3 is TGTGCCAGCAGCTTTGAAAAGGGGTGGGAGACCCAGTACTTC. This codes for CASSFEKGWETQYF.

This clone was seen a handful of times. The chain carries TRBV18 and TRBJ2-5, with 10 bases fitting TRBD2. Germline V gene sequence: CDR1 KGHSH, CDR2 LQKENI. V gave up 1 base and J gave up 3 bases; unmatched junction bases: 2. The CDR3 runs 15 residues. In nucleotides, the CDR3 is TGTGCCAGCTCACCACGCACTAGCGGGAAAGAGACCCAGTACTTC. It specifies CASSPRTSGKETQYF.